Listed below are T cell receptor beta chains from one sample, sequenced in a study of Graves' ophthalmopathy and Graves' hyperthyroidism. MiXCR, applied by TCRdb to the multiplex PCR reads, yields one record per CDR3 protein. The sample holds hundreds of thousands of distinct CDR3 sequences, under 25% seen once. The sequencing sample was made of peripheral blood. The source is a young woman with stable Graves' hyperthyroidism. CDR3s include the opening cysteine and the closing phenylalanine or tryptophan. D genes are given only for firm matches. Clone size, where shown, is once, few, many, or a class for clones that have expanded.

TGTGCCAGCAGTCCCGAGGGACCGCGCTTGTCGGGGACCCAGTACTTC CASSPEGPRLSGTQYF - many TRBJ2-5 TRBV28
TGTGCCAGCAGTCAGGGCTACACAGGGGACGACGAGCAGTACTTC CASSQGYTGDDEQYF TRBD1 few TRBJ2-7 TRBV28
TGTGCCTGGACCCCTCTGAACACTGAAGCTTTCTTT CAWTPLNTEAFF - many TRBJ1-1 TRBV30
TGTGCCAGCACCATGACTAGGAACACCGGGGAGCTGTTTTTT CASTMTRNTGELFF - many TRBJ2-2 TRBV12-3/TRBV12-4
TGTGCCACCAGCTCCCAGGGGGGGACAGGGAACACTGAAGCTTTCTTT CATSSQGGTGNTEAFF TRBD1 many TRBJ1-1 TRBV15
TGTGCCAGTAGTATAGAGGAGGCGGCCGAGCAGTACTTC CASSIEEAAEQYF - many TRBJ2-7 TRBV19
TGTGCCAGCACCAGGGGAGGATGGGGCTCTGGGGCCAACGTCCTGACTTTC CASTRGGWGSGANVLTF - many TRBJ2-6 TRBV2
TGTGCCATCAGTGAGGGGGCTAGCTCAGAGACCCAGTACTTC CAISEGASSETQYF - many TRBJ2-5 TRBV10-3
TGTGCCTGGAGTCAAGGCCGGGAGGGTCAGCCCCAGCATTTT CAWSQGREGQPQHF - - TRBJ1-5 TRBV30
TGTGCCAGCAGTGGAACTCCGGGACAGGGGGTTAACGAGCAGTACTTC CASSGTPGQGVNEQYF TRBD1 many TRBJ2-7 TRBV25-1
TGTGCCAGCAGTTTCAGAGGGTACGGTGAAGCTTTCTTT CASSFRGYGEAFF - many TRBJ1-1 TRBV28
TGTGCCAGCAGAGCTCAGGGGAGCACTGAAGCTTTCTTT CASRAQGSTEAFF - many TRBJ1-1 TRBV12-3/TRBV12-4
TGCAGTGCTAGAGCCCCAGGGATGAACACTGAAGCTTTCTTT CSARAPGMNTEAFF - many TRBJ1-1 TRBV20-1
TGTGCCAGCAGCTTCGGCCCAGACAGGGTCGGACAGCCCCAGCATTTT CASSFGPDRVGQPQHF TRBD1 - TRBJ1-5 TRBV11-2
TGTGCCAGCAGTATGGGGGATGCCGGGGAGCTGTTTTTT CASSMGDAGELFF - many TRBJ2-2 TRBV6-2/TRBV6-3
TGTGCCAGCAGCGATGGGGTCGCTGGAAACACCATATATTTT CASSDGVAGNTIYF - many TRBJ1-3 TRBV11-2
TGCGCCAGCAGCCAAGAACTCGGCAGGGAATATGGCTACACCTTC CASSQELGREYGYTF - - TRBJ1-2 TRBV4-1
TGTGCCAGCAGTGAATCCTTGGGGGACCAGTACTTC CASSESLGDQYF - many TRBJ2-5 TRBV25-1
TGTGCCAGCAGTCAACGGATCTCCTACGAGCAGTACTTC CASSQRISYEQYF - - TRBJ2-7 TRBV7-8
TGTGCCAGCAGCCAATTCGTCAAAGGAGGCTACACCTTC CASSQFVKGGYTF - many TRBJ1-2 TRBV28
TGCGCCAGCAGCCAAGATCAGGTGCGCTCCGGGGAGCTGTTTTTT CASSQDQVRSGELFF - many TRBJ2-2 TRBV4-3
TGTGCCAGCAGGCCGGACAGGGTTGGGGCTGAAGCTTTCTTT CASRPDRVGAEAFF TRBD1 many TRBJ1-1 TRBV12-3/TRBV12-4
TGTGCCTGGCGGGAGGCCGGCTCCTATAATTCACCCCTCCACTTT CAWREAGSYNSPLHF - once TRBJ1-6 TRBV30
TGTGCCAGCAGTTCGGGACTCCGGCGGAGGGAGCTGTTTTTT CASSSGLRRRELFF - - TRBJ2-2 TRBV6-2/TRBV6-3
TGTGCCAGCAGCAGGGACAGGGATGGCGAGCAGTACTTC CASSRDRDGEQYF TRBD1 many TRBJ2-7 TRBV7-9
TGTGCCAGCAGTCAAGGGAGGTCCTCTGGGGCCAACGTCCTGACTTTC CASSQGRSSGANVLTF - many TRBJ2-6 TRBV12-3/TRBV12-4
TGCGCCAGCAGGGCCCCGGGACAGTCCTACGAGCAGTACTTC CASRAPGQSYEQYF TRBD1 many TRBJ2-7 TRBV5-1
TGTGCCAGCAGTGGAAACCGGGACAGGGATTTCGGGGAGCTGTTTTTT CASSGNRDRDFGELFF TRBD1 many TRBJ2-2 TRBV25-1
TGTGCCAGCAGCTTAATGGACAGCCCATCTAACTATGGCTACACCTTC CASSLMDSPSNYGYTF - many TRBJ1-2 TRBV11-2
TGTGCCAGCAGCCTAAGACTAGCGGGAGGACCCGGGGAGCTGTTTTTT CASSLRLAGGPGELFF TRBD2 many TRBJ2-2 TRBV11-1
TGCGCCAGCAGCCCGGGGACGGTGGAAGCTTTCTTT CASSPGTVEAFF - - TRBJ1-1 TRBV5-1
TGTGCCAGCAGAACACGAAGGACAGGGCATTATGGCTACACCTTC CASRTRRTGHYGYTF TRBD1 many TRBJ1-2 TRBV6-5
TGTGCCAGCTCACCAGCCCGGGCCCCCTACGAGCAGTACTTC CASSPARAPYEQYF - few TRBJ2-7 TRBV18
TGTGCCAGCAGCACCCCCCCCCGATCCCGTACCTGCTATGGCTACACCTTC CASSTPPRSRTCYGYTF - - TRBJ1-2 TRBV9
TGTGCCACCAGTGATTTAACGGCTACCACAGATACGCAGTATTTT CATSDLTATTDTQYF - - TRBJ2-3 TRBV24-1
TGCAGCGTTCGAAGGGATCATAGCTATGGCTACACCTTC CSVRRDHSYGYTF - - TRBJ1-2 TRBV29-1
TGTGCCAGTACCATTAGAGGGGGCACAAGCAATCAGCCCCATCATTTT CASTIRGGTSNQPHHF TRBD1 - TRBJ1-5 TRBV19
TGTGCCTGGAGTCCAAGAACGACCCAGCCCCAGCATTTT CAWSPRTTQPQHF - - TRBJ1-5 TRBV30
TGTGCCAGTAAACGGGACCCCTCGAACACCGGGGAGCTGTTTTTT CASKRDPSNTGELFF - - TRBJ2-2 TRBV6-1
TGTGCCAGCAGTTTCGGGACACAACTTTACGAGCAGTACTTC CASSFGTQLYEQYF - few TRBJ2-7 TRBV28
TGTGCCAGCAGCCTCCCCTACGGGGTGAGGACTGAAGCTTTCTTT CASSLPYGVRTEAFF - once TRBJ1-1 TRBV28
TGTGCCAGCAGTCTAGACGGGGGGCCTGCCTACGAGCAGTACTTC CASSLDGGPAYEQYF - many TRBJ2-7 TRBV6-5
TGTGCCAGCGAACAGCTGGGCGGAAAAGAGACCCAGTACTTC CASEQLGGKETQYF - many TRBJ2-5 TRBV7-9
TGCGCCAGCGGTCCGGGTACCTACGAGCAGTACTTC CASGPGTYEQYF - - TRBJ2-7 TRBV5-1
TGTGCCACCACCAGGGGTTGGGGGGTTCTTCAGCCCCAGCATTTT CATTRGWGVLQPQHF - many TRBJ1-5 TRBV15
TGTGCCAGCAGCTTTACTCTTTGGGACTCCGAAGCTTTCTTT CASSFTLWDSEAFF - many TRBJ1-1 TRBV7-6
TGTGCCAGCAGCAAAGCGGGACTTCCAGCCTACGAGCAGTACTTC CASSKAGLPAYEQYF TRBD2 many TRBJ2-7 TRBV6-1
TGTGCCAGCAGTTACGTGGGGTCAGATGGCTACACCTTC CASSYVGSDGYTF - - TRBJ1-2 TRBV6-5
TGTGCCAGCAGTTTTCCCTCGGATCAAAATTATGGCTACACCTTC CASSFPSDQNYGYTF - many TRBJ1-2 TRBV28
TGTGCCACCAGTGGTACCTGGGGCACAGATACGCAGTATTTT CATSGTWGTDTQYF - many TRBJ2-3 TRBV2
TGCGCCAGCAGCCTGACAGGGACTAGCTCCGAGCAGTACTTC CASSLTGTSSEQYF TRBD2 many TRBJ2-7 TRBV5-1
TGCAGTGCTAGAGATTTTGGGGGCTACGAGCAGTACTTC CSARDFGGYEQYF - many TRBJ2-7 TRBV20-1
TGTGCCAGCAGCCCCGTGGGCGGGAGGTACGAGCAGTACTTC CASSPVGGRYEQYF TRBD2 many TRBJ2-7 TRBV7-2